Following are 30 T cell receptor beta chains from one sample sequenced in a study of blood T cells in healthy people across ages. Next came a second PCR, run for roughly 6 to 11 cycles, which used a sample-barcoded 5' primer along with a J-beta primer mix. Using its own MiXCR run on the 5' RACE reads, TCRdb lists one record per CDR3 protein. This sample has around 1,000,000 distinct CDR3 sequences, with around 27% found just once. The same sample was also used in a study of T cells of mothers and their children.

The sample was blood. The origin of the receptors is a girl aged 2-9 years in good health.

The chain employs TRBV7-9 and TRBJ2-3; perhaps TRBD1 as D (5 bases). This CDR3 contains 17 residues. V lost 2 bases and J lost 0, with 15 bases in between. In germline, CDR1 is SEHNR, CDR2 FQNEAQ (reference sequence). CDR3 protein: CASSLLPGRRSTDTQYF. Written as DNA, the CDR3 is TGTGCCAGCAGCTTATTGCCAGGGCGGAGAAGCACAGATACGCAGTATTTT.

This clonotype was detected only a few times. This chain links TRBV11-3 with TRBJ2-1, with 7 bases matching TRBD2. V lost 6 bases to trimming and J lost 6 bases; unmatched junction nucleotides: 11. CDR3 length equals 15 residues. Germline V gives CDR1 SGHNT, CDR2 YENEEA. As DNA, the CDR3 is TGTGCCAGCAGTCCCTGGGGGGGAGACATCAATGAGCAGTTCTTC. Amino acids: CASSPWGGDINEQFF.

This clonotype turned up a few times. This sequence joins TRBV4-3 and TRBJ2-3; D remains unclear. The CDR3 runs to 14 residues. Germline V gene data show CDR1 as LGHNA and CDR2 as YSLEER. Between the trimmed V and J ends, which lost 0 bases and 6 bases, there was a span of 10 bases. CDR3 coding DNA: TGCGCCAGCAGCCAAGATGGGCAAGGGGATACGCAGTATTTT. Its translation: CASSQDGQGDTQYF.

The CDR3 loop is CASSLIAGGKIGTQYF. The CDR3 DNA is TGTGCCAGCAGCTTAATTGCGGGAGGCAAAATTGGGACCCAGTACTTC. The V gene is TRBV7-9, the J gene TRBJ2-5; 8 positions agree with TRBD2. CDR1 is SEHNR and CDR2 is FQNEAQ in the germline V gene (reference sequence). The CDR3 totals 16 residues. With 2 bases clipped from V and 7 bases from J, the junction kept 12 bases outside the gene matches.

As concerns this clonotype: Likely a read error: the CDR3 ends without its conserved phenylalanine or tryptophan. The chain employs TRBV4-1 and TRBJ2-7; D is unclear. Germline CDR1 reads MGHRA; CDR2 reads YSYEKL. This CDR3 has 17 amino acids. V was cut by 5 bases and J by 0 bases, with 20 bases left in between. The CDR3, as DNA: TGCGCCAGCAGCGCGCCCGAACGCCAGCCTAACTCCTACGAGCAGTACCTC. It translates to CASSAPERQPNSYEQYL.

V gene TRBV12-3 or TRBV12-4 combines with J gene TRBJ2-5; 12 bases line up with TRBD2. The end of the DNA is better explained by TRBJ2-7, so the J call may be wrong. The CDR3 is made up of 15 amino acids. CDR3 DNA sequence: TGTGCCAGCAGCCCGACTAGCGGGAGTGTCAACGAGCAGTACTTC. The encoded protein is CASSPTSGSVNEQYF.

The rearrangement uses TRBV12-3 or TRBV12-4 and TRBJ2-5; a possible D gene is TRBD2 (7 bases). The CDR3 extends over 16 amino acids. V lost 4 bases and J 4 bases, leaving 19 bases between the germline ends. The CDR3 protein is CASSYAVWGGRETQYF. Here the CDR3 DNA reads TGTGCCAGCAGTTACGCTGTCTGGGGGGGGCGAGAGACCCAGTACTTC.

To note about this clonotype: Germline is not matched at one junction end, which may reflect a read error. This chain links TRBV29-1 with TRBJ1-1, with TRBD1 matching 7 bases. Germline V gene lookup returns CDR1 SQVTM and CDR2 ANQGSEA. The CDR3 contains 14 residues. CDR3 loop: CSGELTGANTEAFF. For the CDR3, the DNA is TGCAGCGGTGAACTTACAGGGGCGAACACTGAAGCTTTCTTT. Full variable domain (outside the CDR3, taken from reference TRBV29-1 and TRBJ1-1): SAVISQKPSRDICQRGTSLTIQCQVDSQVTMMFWYRQQPGQSLTLIATANQGSEATYESGFVIDKFPISRPNLTFSTLTVSNMSPEDSSIYLCSGELTGANTEAFFGQGTRLTVV.

The chain carries TRBV29-1 and TRBJ2-3; D gene unclear. The germline V gene encodes CDR1 SQVTM and CDR2 ANQGSEA. With 7 bases removed from V and 3 bases from J, the gap between germline ends came to 17 bases. This CDR3 spans 14 amino acids. The chain's CDR3 is CSGVSFGVTDTQYF. The CDR3 DNA follows: TGCAGCGGGGTCAGTTTCGGTGTTACAGATACGCAGTATTTT.

The rearrangement joins TRBV20-1 to TRBJ1-1; D might be TRBD1 (5 bases). V lost 3 bases and J lost 7, with 12 bases in between. The CDR3 runs 12 residues. In germline, CDR1 is DFQATT, CDR2 SNEGSKA (reference sequence). CDR3 in DNA: TGCAGTGCTAGTTTTCCAGGGAGTGAAGCTTTCTTT. Translating it yields CSASFPGSEAFF.

This clonotype was picked up a small number of times. The chain has TRBV7-9 and TRBJ2-7; possible D gene TRBD2, 6 bases. V was shortened by 5 bases and J by 0 bases, with 17 bases between the two germline ends. The germline V gene has CDR1 SEHNR and CDR2 FQNEAQ (reference sequence). The CDR3 spans 16 residues. Here the CDR3 DNA reads TGTGCCAGCAGCCCGGTCGGGACTGGAAGCTCCTACGAGCAGTACTTC. It encodes CASSPVGTGSSYEQYF.

This clonotype was seen ten or more times. This sequence joins TRBV4-3 and TRBJ2-5; 10 bases fit TRBD1. Gene TRBJ2-7 matches the end of the DNA better, so the J call may be wrong. The germline V gene encodes CDR1 LGHNA and CDR2 YSLEER. The CDR3 runs to 14 residues. The CDR3 reads CASSKGQGRYEQYF. The CDR3 region has the DNA TGCGCCAGCAGCAAGGGACAGGGGAGATACGAGCAGTACTTC.

This clonotype has more than one count but fewer than ten. This chain joins TRBV19 and TRBJ2-7; TRBD1 aligns across 7 bases. The CDR3 loop spans 14 amino acids. Germline V gene sequence: CDR1 LNHDA, CDR2 SQIVND (reference sequence). Trimming cost V 1 base and J 2 bases; bases outside gene matches: 2. This chain's CDR3 is CASSIGTGPYEQYF. The CDR3 DNA reads TGTGCCAGTAGTATAGGGACAGGACCCTACGAGCAGTACTTC.

The V and J genes are TRBV6-2 or TRBV6-3 and TRBJ1-1; D remains unclear. The CDR3 loop spans 12 amino acids. Germline loops: CDR1 MNHEY, CDR2 SVGEGT. V was cut by 2 bases and J by 8 bases, with 9 bases left in between. As DNA, the CDR3 is TGTGCCAGCAGTTACCCGGACCTCGAAGCTTTCTTT. Protein sequence: CASSYPDLEAFF.

This clonotype was recorded a few times. CDR3 region: CSARDLVYEQYF. The CDR3 region has the DNA TGCAGTGCTAGAGATTTGGTCTACGAGCAGTACTTC. The rearrangement joins TRBV20-1 to TRBJ2-7, with unresolved D. Deletions cut 0 bases from V and 3 bases from J, with 6 bases between. Germline V lookup: CDR1 DFQATT, CDR2 SNEGSKA (reference sequence). This CDR3 is built from 12 residues.

This clonotype was found a few times. This chain links TRBV20-1 with TRBJ2-1, with D perhaps being TRBD1 or TRBD2 (5 bases each). CDR3 length: 13 residues. V was shortened by 4 bases and J by 6 bases, with 13 bases between the two germline ends. Germline V CDR1 and CDR2: DFQATT, SNEGSKA (reference sequence). The CDR3 here is CSATQGECNEQFF. CDR3 nucleotide sequence: TGCAGTGCTACCCAAGGGGAGTGCAATGAGCAGTTCTTC.

The chain carries TRBV3-1 and TRBJ1-3; tentatively, D is TRBD1 (6 bases). Trimming removed 0 bases at V and 0 bases at J, with 12 bases between. CDR1 LGHDT and CDR2 YNNKEL come from the germline V gene (reference sequence). The CDR3 extends over 17 amino acids. CDR3: CASSQDWDTISGNTIYF. The DNA of the CDR3 is TGTGCCAGCAGCCAAGATTGGGACACCATCTCTGGAAACACCATATATTTT.

V usage is TRBV12-3 or TRBV12-4 and J usage is TRBJ2-1; tentative D call: TRBD2 (6 bases). CDR3 length equals 16 residues. Trimming removed 7 bases from V and 3 bases from J, with 19 bases in between. The CDR3 nucleotides are TGTGCCAGCATCCTTGACCGGACTACCAGCTACAATGAGCAGTTCTTC. It codes for CASILDRTTSYNEQFF.

This clonotype was observed a few times. The chain is built from TRBV7-3 and TRBJ2-2; no firm D call. From germline, CDR1 is SGHTA and CDR2 FQGTGA. With 3 bases removed from V and 6 bases from J, the gap between germline ends came to 8 bases. The CDR3 totals 13 residues. CDR3 sequence reads: CASSFSASGELFF. The CDR3 region has the DNA TGTGCCAGCAGCTTCTCCGCATCCGGGGAGCTGTTTTTT.

To note about this clonotype: One end of the junction is discordant with germline, which a read error may explain. The V and J genes are TRBV11-3 and TRBJ2-3; 10 bases line up with TRBD2. This CDR3 is 15 amino acids long. Germline assignment: CDR1 SGHNT and CDR2 YENEEA. The CDR3 here is CASSPSGGSTDTQCF. The CDR3 DNA is TGTGCCAGCAGCCCTAGCGGGGGTAGCACAGATACGCAGTGTTTT.

The chain couples TRBV29-1 to TRBJ1-3; TRBD1 matches 8 bases. Germline V gene sequence: CDR1 SQVTM, CDR2 ANQGSEA. This CDR3 spans 15 amino acids. The ends lost 4 bases at V and 3 bases at J; junction bases unmatched: 8. The DNA of the CDR3 is TGCAGCGTTGGGGGCCCCACAGGGGGTGGAAACACCATATATTTT. Amino acids: CSVGGPTGGGNTIYF.

This clonotype was observed at least ten times. The V and J genes are TRBV6-5 and TRBJ2-5; D call uncertain. V was shortened by 0 bases and J by 1 base, with 9 bases between the two germline ends. The CDR3 extends over 15 amino acids. Germline V gives CDR1 MNHEY, CDR2 SVGAGI. DNA of the CDR3: TGTGCCAGCAGTTACTCCCAACTGCCCCAAGAGACCCAGTACTTC. It specifies CASSYSQLPQETQYF.

The gene calls are TRBV7-9 and TRBJ2-3, with a tentative D call TRBD1 (5 bases). The CDR3 consists of 13 residues. Between the trimmed V and J ends, which lost 2 bases and 6 bases, there was a span of 9 bases. The germline CDR1 and CDR2 sequences are SEHNR and FQNEAQ (reference sequence). CDR3 sequence (DNA): TGTGCCAGCAGCTTAAAAGGGGTTGATACGCAGTATTTT. Encoded protein: CASSLKGVDTQYF.

This clonotype was found a few times. This sequence joins TRBV5-5 and TRBJ2-7; either TRBD1 or TRBD2 may fit D (6 bases each). Germline V CDR1 and CDR2: SGHKS, YYEKEE (reference sequence). The CDR3 spans 15 residues. Trimming took off 2 bases at V and 0 bases at J, with 12 bases between the two ends. The CDR3 sequence: CASSFEWGASYEQYF. The CDR3 coding sequence is TGTGCCAGCAGCTTCGAGTGGGGGGCCTCCTACGAGCAGTACTTC.

The sample holds a few counts of this clonotype. V usage is TRBV29-1 and J usage is TRBJ2-3, with TRBD2 as a possible D gene (5 bases). V lost 5 bases and J lost 6, with 9 bases in between. CDR1 and CDR2 (germline): SQVTM, ANQGSEA. CDR3 length equals 11 residues. The DNA for the CDR3 is TGCAGCGTTCCTAGGGAGGATACGCAGTATTTT. It specifies CSVPREDTQYF.

This chain connects TRBV20-1 to TRBJ2-5, with D tentatively TRBD1 (6 bases). V lost 7 bases and J lost 5, with 11 bases in between. This CDR3 has 11 amino acids. The V gene's germline CDR1 is DFQATT and CDR2 SNEGSKA (reference sequence). The DNA of the CDR3 is TGCAGTGGGGGGCGCAAGGAGACCCAGTACTTC. This gives the protein CSGGRKETQYF.

This clonotype was seen only a few times. The rearrangement uses TRBV7-6 and TRBJ2-7; 8 positions match TRBD1. Germline CDR1 and CDR2: SGHVS and FNYEAQ. With 5 bases clipped from V and 0 bases from J, the junction kept 9 bases outside the gene matches. CDR3 length: 16 residues. As DNA, the CDR3 is TGTGCCAGCAGCCCAGCCCCAGGACAGGGCTCCTACGAGCAGTACTTC. Protein product: CASSPAPGQGSYEQYF.

This clonotype was counted many times. The genes are TRBV27 and TRBJ2-3; 7 nucleotides agree with TRBD1. V lost 6 bases to trimming and J lost 5 bases; unmatched junction nucleotides: 8. Looked up from germline, CDR1 is MNHEY and CDR2 is SMNVEV (reference sequence). The CDR3 totals 14 residues. The CDR3 DNA sequence: TGTGCCAGCAGCCCCCTGGACAGGCAAGATACGCAGTATTTT. It specifies CASSPLDRQDTQYF.

In its sample, this clonotype was seen a few times. The rearrangement links TRBV29-1 to TRBJ2-1; D call uncertain. Germline lookup yields CDR1 SQVTM and CDR2 ANQGSEA. This CDR3 comprises 11 residues. Trimming left V 6 bases short and J 2 bases short, with 5 bases between. The CDR3 loop reads CSVTAYNEQFF. As DNA, the CDR3 is TGCAGCGTCACAGCCTACAATGAGCAGTTCTTC.

The chain links TRBV2 to TRBJ2-4, with D maybe TRBD1 (6 bases). Germline assignment: CDR1 SNHLY and CDR2 FYNNEI. Trimming pared 3 bases from V and 0 bases from J, leaving 12 bases between. CDR3 length equals 16 residues. CDR3 nucleotides: TGTGCCAGCAGTGACGGTCAGGGGTCAGCCAAAAACATTCAGTACTTC. Residues: CASSDGQGSAKNIQYF.